This T cell receptor beta chain was captured by sequencing in a study of cytomegalovirus exposure and HLA in healthy donors. General study findings and limits: Through in vitro validation, three CMV-associated chains were shown to be specific for CMV antigens.

The PCR ran on 60 Vbeta and 13 Jbeta primers. The data were produced by immunoSEQ multiplex PCR, yet TCRdb's version contains in-frame clones alone and is incomplete. The sample carries 85,000 to 130,000 clones, 84% recorded once. Comment on this clone: Its target is not known.

With 4 bases removed from V and 7 bases from J, the gap between germline ends came to 18 bases. Germline V gene lookup returns CDR1 SGHNT and CDR2 YYREEE (reference sequence). The CDR3 contains 14 residues. The receptor was isolated from a woman under 30 in good health and CMV-seronegative. This chain connects TRBV5-4 to TRBJ2-7; D perhaps matches TRBD1 (6 bases). Material: PBMCs. The CDR3 nucleotides read TGTGCCAGCAGCCTTAGACAGGTATCGAGTGAGCAGTACTTC. Protein sequence: CASSLRQVSSEQYF.